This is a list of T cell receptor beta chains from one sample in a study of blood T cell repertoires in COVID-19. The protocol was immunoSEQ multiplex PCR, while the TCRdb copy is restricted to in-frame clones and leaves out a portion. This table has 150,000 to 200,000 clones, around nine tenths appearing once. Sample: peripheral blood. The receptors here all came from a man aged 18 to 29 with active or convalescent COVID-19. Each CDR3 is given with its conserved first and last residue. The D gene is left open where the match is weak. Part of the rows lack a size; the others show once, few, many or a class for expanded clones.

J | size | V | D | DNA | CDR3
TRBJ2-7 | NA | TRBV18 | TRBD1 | TGTGCCAGCTCACCAACAGGGGGCGAAGGCTACGAGCAGTACTTC | CASSPTGGEGYEQYF
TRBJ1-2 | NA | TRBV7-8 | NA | TGTGCCAGCAGCTTACCGCTGGACAGACCTAATCTCACCTTC | CASSLPLDRPNLTF
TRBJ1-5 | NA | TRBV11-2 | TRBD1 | TGTGCCAGCAGCTCATCAGGGGGCTCCCGAGAAAATCAGCCCCAGCATTTT | CASSSSGGSRENQPQHF
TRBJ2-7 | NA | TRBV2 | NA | TGTGCCAGCAGTGCGCGCCCTTCAGCGGCCGACTCCTACGAGCAGTACTTC | CASSARPSAADSYEQYF
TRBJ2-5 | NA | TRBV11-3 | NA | TGTGCCAGCAGCTTAGGCCAGGACTCCCGGGAGACCCAGTACTTC | CASSLGQDSRETQYF
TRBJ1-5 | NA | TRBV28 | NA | TGTGCCAGCAGTTTAAGGTTGGTGGGCAGGAGGAACAATCAGCCCCAGCATTTT | CASSLRLVGRRNNQPQHF
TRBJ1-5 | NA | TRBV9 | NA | TGTGCCAGCAGCGTAGAGCCAGGGCTGAATCAGCCCCAGCATTTT | CASSVEPGLNQPQHF
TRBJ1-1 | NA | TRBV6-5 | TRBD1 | TGTGCCAGCAGTTACTCTTACAGGGGAGAAGCTTTCTTT | CASSYSYRGEAFF
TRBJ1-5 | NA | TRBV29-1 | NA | TGCAGCGTTGCCCAGCTGGCAGGTCAGCCCCAGCATTTT | CSVAQLAGQPQHF
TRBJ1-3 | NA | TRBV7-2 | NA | TGTGCCAGCAGCTTGCGCGAAGGAAACACCATATATTTT | CASSLREGNTIYF
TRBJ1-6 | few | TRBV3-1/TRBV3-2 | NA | TGTGCCAGCAACCTCCGGGGGGGCTCCTATAATTCACCCCTCCACTTT | CASNLRGGSYNSPLHF
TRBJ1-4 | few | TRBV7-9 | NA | TGTGCCAGCAGCTTGGGCACGAGACAGATTAATGAAAAACTGTTTTTT | CASSLGTRQINEKLFF
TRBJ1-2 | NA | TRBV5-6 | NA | TGTGCCAGCAGGCCAGGACAGCCCTATGGCTACACCTTC | CASRPGQPYGYTF
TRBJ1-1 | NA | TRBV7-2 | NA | TGTGCCAGCAGCGTCAGGAAGCACACTGAAGCTTTCTTT | CASSVRKHTEAFF
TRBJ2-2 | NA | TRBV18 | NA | TGTGCCAGCTCAGGAGTTCGGGGGGCAAGCACCGGGGAGCTGTTTTTT | CASSGVRGASTGELFF
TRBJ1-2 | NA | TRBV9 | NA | TGTGCCAGCAGCGTGCCCAGGGACTATGGCTACACCTTC | CASSVPRDYGYTF
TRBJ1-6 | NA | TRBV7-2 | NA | TGTGCCAGCAGCTTAGGGGGGAGGGGCAGGGATTCACCCCTCCACTTT | CASSLGGRGRDSPLHF
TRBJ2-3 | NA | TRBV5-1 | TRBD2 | TGCGCCAGCAGCTTGGAAGGTAGCGGGGGGGCCGGTACAGATACGCAGTATTTT | CASSLEGSGGAGTDTQYF
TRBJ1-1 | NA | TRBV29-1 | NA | TGCAGCGTTGAAAGGGTAGGGGGAGCTTTCTTT | CSVERVGGAFF
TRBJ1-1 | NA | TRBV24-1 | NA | TGTGCCACCAGTGCCGACAGCAACACTGAAGCTTTCTTT | CATSADSNTEAFF
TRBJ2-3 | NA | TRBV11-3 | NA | TGTGCCAGCAGCTTAAGCAAGCCCACAGATACGCAGTATTTT | CASSLSKPTDTQYF
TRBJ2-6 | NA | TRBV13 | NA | TGTGCCAGCAGCGCCGGCTCGTCAGGAGCCAACGTCCTGACTTTC | CASSAGSSGANVLTF
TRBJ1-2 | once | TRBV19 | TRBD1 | TGTGCCAGTAGTAGAAAGGCGGACAGGGACTATGGCTACACCTTC | CASSRKADRDYGYTF
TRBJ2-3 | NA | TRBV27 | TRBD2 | TGTGCCAGCTGCACTAGCGGAACCACAGATACGCAGTATTTT | CASCTSGTTDTQYF
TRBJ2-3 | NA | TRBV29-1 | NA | TGCAGCGGACGGGGACACCGAACGGTGGGCACAGATACGCAGTATTTT | CSGRGHRTVGTDTQYF
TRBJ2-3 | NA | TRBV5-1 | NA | TGCGCCAGCAGTACCGGGGAAAAGACGCAGACGCAGTATTTT | CASSTGEKTQTQYF
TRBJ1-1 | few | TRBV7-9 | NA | TGTGCCAGCAGCTTAGAAGGGGGTACTGAAGCTTTCTTT | CASSLEGGTEAFF
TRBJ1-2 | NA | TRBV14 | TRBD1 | TGTGCCAGCAGCCAAGAACCACAGGGGGCTGTCTATGGCTACACCTTC | CASSQEPQGAVYGYTF
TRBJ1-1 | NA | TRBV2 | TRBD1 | TGTGCCAGCAGTACCGACAGGGGGAGGGGGAACACTGAAGCTTTCTTT | CASSTDRGRGNTEAFF
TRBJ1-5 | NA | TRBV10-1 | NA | TGCGCCAGCAGTGAGAGGGGGAATCAGCCCCAGCATTTT | CASSERGNQPQHF
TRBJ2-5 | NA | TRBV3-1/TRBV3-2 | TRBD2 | TGTGCCAGCAGCCAAGAGGAACTAGCGGGGGAAGAGACCCAGTACTTC | CASSQEELAGEETQYF
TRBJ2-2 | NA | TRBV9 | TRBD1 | TGTGCCAGCAGCCGGCTGTCAGCCCCGACAGGGGGCCAATCCGGGGAGCTGTTTTTT | CASSRLSAPTGGQSGELFF
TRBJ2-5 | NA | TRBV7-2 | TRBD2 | TGTGCCAGCAGCGTGGGACTAGCGGGGACAGAGACCCAGTACTTC | CASSVGLAGTETQYF
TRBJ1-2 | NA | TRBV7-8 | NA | TGTGCCAGCAGCTTAGCCCAGGGGCCCTATGGCTACACCTTC | CASSLAQGPYGYTF
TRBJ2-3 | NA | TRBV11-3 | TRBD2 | TGTGCCAGCAGCTTATGGACTAGCGGCACAGATACGCAGTATTTT | CASSLWTSGTDTQYF
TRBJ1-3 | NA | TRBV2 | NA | TGTGCCAGCAGTGAAGCTTGGGGCTCCTCTGGAAACACCATATATTTT | CASSEAWGSSGNTIYF